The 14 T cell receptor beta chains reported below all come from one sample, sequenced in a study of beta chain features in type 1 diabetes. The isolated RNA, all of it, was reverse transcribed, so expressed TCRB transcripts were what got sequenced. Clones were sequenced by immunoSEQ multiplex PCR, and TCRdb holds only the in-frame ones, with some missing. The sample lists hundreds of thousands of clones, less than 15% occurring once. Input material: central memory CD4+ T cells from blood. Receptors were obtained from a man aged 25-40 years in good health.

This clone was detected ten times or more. As DNA, the CDR3 is TGTGCCATCTCTGGGGCGAAGCGGGGGGCCAACGTCCTGACTTTC. This encodes CAISGAKRGANVLTF. V usage is TRBV10-3 and J usage is TRBJ2-6; either TRBD1 or TRBD2 may fit D (5 bases each). Between the trimmed V and J ends, which lost 8 bases and 4 bases, there was a span of 15 bases. This CDR3 region has 15 residues. Germline lookup yields CDR1 ENHRY and CDR2 SYGVKD.

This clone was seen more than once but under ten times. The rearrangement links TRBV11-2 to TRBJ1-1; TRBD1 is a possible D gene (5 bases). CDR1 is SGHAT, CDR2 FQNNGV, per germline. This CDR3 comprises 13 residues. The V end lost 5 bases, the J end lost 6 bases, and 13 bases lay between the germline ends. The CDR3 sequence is CASSPTGAPEAFF. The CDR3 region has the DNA TGTGCCAGCAGCCCAACTGGGGCCCCTGAAGCTTTCTTT.

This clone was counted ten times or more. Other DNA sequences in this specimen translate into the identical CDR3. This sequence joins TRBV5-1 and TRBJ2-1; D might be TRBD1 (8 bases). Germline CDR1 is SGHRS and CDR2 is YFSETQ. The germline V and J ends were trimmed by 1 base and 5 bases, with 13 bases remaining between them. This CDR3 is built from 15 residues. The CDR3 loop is CASSLSGTGHNEQFF. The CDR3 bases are TGCGCCAGCAGCTTGAGCGGGACAGGTCACAATGAGCAGTTCTTC.

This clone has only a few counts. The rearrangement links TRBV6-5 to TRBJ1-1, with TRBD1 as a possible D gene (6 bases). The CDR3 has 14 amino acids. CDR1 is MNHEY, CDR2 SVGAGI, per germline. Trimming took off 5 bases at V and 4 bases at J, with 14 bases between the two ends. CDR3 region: CASSPGARSTEAFF. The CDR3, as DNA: TGTGCCAGCAGTCCGGGGGCGCGGAGCACTGAAGCTTTCTTT.

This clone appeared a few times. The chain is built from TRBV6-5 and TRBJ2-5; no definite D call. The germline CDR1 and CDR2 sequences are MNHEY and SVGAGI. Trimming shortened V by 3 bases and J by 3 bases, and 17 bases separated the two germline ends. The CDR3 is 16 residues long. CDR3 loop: CASSYSPAGPKETQYF. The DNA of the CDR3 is TGTGCCAGCAGTTATTCCCCCGCAGGCCCGAAAGAGACCCAGTACTTC.

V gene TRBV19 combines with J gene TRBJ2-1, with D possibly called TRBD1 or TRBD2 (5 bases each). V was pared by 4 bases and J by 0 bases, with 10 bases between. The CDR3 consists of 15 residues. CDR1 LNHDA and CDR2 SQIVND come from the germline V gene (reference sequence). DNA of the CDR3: TGTGCCAGTAGTAATGAGGGGAGCTCCTACAATGAGCAGTTCTTC. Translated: CASSNEGSSYNEQFF.

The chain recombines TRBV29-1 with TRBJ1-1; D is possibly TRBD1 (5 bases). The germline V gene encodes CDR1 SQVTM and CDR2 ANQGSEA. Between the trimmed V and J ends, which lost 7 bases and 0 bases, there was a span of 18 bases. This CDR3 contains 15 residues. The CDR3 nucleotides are TGCAGCGGCCTTCGCTGGGCGGGGGTGAACACTGAAGCTTTCTTT. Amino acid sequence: CSGLRWAGVNTEAFF.

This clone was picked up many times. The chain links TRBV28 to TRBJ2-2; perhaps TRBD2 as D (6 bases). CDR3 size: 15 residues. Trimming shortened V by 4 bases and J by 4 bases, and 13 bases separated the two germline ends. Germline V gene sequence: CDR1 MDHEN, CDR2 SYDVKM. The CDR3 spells CASSSSGTGTGELFF. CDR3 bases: TGTGCCAGCAGTTCATCCGGGACTGGCACCGGGGAGCTGTTTTTT.

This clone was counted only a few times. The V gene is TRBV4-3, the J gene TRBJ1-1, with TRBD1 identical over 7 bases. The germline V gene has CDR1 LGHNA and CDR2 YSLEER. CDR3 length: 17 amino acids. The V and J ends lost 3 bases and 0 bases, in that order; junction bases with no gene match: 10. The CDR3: CASSHLSGTELNTEAFF. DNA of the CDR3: TGCGCCAGCAGCCACTTGTCCGGGACAGAACTGAACACTGAAGCTTTCTTT.

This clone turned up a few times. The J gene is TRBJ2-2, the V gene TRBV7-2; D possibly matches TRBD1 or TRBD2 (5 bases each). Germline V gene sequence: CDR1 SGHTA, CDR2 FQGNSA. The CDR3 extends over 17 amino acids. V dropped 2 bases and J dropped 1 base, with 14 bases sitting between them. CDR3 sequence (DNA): TGTGCCAGCAGCTTACTAGGGGACCGATGGAACACCGGGGAGCTGTTTTTT. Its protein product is CASSLLGDRWNTGELFF.

The CDR3 bases are TGTGCCAGCAGCGTAGACTTAAAGGATACGCAGTATTTT. Its translation is CASSVDLKDTQYF. The rearrangement uses TRBV9 and TRBJ2-3, with D unclear. Trimming left V 0 bases short and J 6 bases short, with 8 bases between. CDR3 size: 13 residues. CDR1 and CDR2 (germline): SGDLS, YYNGEE.

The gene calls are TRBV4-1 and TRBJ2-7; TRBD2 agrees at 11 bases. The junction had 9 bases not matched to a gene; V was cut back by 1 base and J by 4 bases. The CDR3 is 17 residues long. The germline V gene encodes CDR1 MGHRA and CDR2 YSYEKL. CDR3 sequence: CASSQVPLTSGMYEQYV. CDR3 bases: TGCGCCAGCAGCCAAGTTCCCTTGACTAGCGGGATGTACGAGCAGTACGTC.

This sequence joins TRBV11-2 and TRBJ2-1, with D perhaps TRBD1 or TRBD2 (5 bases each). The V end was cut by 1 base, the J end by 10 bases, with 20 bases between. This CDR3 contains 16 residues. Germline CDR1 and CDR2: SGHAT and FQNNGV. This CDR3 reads CASSLASGGTFGEQFF. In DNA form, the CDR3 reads TGTGCCAGCAGCTTAGCGAGTGGGGGAACCTTTGGGGAGCAGTTCTTC.

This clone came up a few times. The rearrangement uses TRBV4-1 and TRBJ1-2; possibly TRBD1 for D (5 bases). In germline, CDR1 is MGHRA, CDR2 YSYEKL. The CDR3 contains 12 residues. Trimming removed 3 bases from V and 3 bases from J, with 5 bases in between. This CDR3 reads CASSQGDYGYTF. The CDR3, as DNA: TGCGCCAGCAGCCAGGGGGACTATGGCTACACCTTC.